This T cell receptor (beta chain) stems from a study of blood T cell repertoires in COVID-19. Looking at the study overall: The analysed material was cDNA or gDNA that came from T cells, B-cell-depleted T cells, or PBMCs.

The repertoire was sequenced with immunoSEQ multiplex PCR; TCRdb's copy has only in-frame clones and lacks some. The sample holds about 250,000 clones, 88% seen once. V lost 3 bases, J lost 5 bases, and 8 bases stayed unmatched. CDR3 length equals 16 residues. Germline V gives CDR1 MNHNS, CDR2 SASEGT. In its sample, this clone was seen once. The clonotype was recovered from an elderly man with acute or convalescent COVID-19. The rearrangement uses TRBV6-1 and TRBJ2-3; 10 bases are shared with TRBD1. The source material was peripheral blood. The CDR3, as DNA: TGTGCCAGCAGTGATCCAGGGACAGGGGTGGTAGATACGCAGTATTTT. This codes for CASSDPGTGVVDTQYF.